These 9 T cell receptor beta chains came from one sample sequenced in a study of T cell therapy after organ transplantation. Profiled with immunoSEQ multiplex PCR; TCRdb holds only in-frame clones, not every one. The table includes tens of thousands of clones, approximately 94% detected once. Which antigens these TCRs recognize remains unknown. Source: CD8+ T cells from blood, taken before autologous CMV-specific T cell therapy. The receptors come from a human patient who had received a solid organ transplant and had CMV disease.

CDR3 sequence: CASSSDGTVSYNEQFF. In DNA, the CDR3 is TGTGCCAGCAGCTCTGACGGGACGGTTTCCTACAATGAGCAGTTCTTC. This chain uses TRBV5-6 with TRBJ2-1; D tentatively reads TRBD1 or TRBD2 (5 bases each). Looked up from germline, CDR1 is SGHDT and CDR2 is YYEEEE. V lost 3 bases to trimming and J lost 1 base, with 14 bases between them. The CDR3 covers 16 residues.

The V call is TRBV15, the J call TRBJ2-1; 9 bases are shared with TRBD2. CDR1 LNHNV and CDR2 YYDKDF come from the germline V gene (reference sequence). With 0 bases clipped from V and 8 bases from J, the junction kept 8 bases outside the gene matches. The CDR3 contains 16 residues. CDR3 sequence reads: CATSRDQASGVDEQFF. In DNA form, the CDR3 reads TGTGCCACCAGCAGAGATCAGGCTAGCGGGGTGGATGAGCAGTTCTTC.

The V gene is TRBV2, the J gene TRBJ1-3; the D is unclear. Germline V gives CDR1 SNHLY, CDR2 FYNNEI. This CDR3 is 15 amino acids long. Trimming shortened V by 1 base and J by 0 bases, and 7 bases separated the two germline ends. The CDR3 region has the DNA TGTGCCAGCAGTGAAGGACTCAACTCTGGAAACACCATATATTTT. As protein: CASSEGLNSGNTIYF.

This chain joins TRBV29-1 and TRBJ2-7; 8 bases line up with TRBD1. CDR3 length: 12 residues. The germline CDR1 and CDR2 sequences are SQVTM and ANQGSEA. J gave up 5 bases and V 3 bases, and 3 bases lay outside the gene matches. The CDR3 DNA reads TGCAGCGTTGAGGGACAGGAGAACGAGCAGTACTTC. It codes for CSVEGQENEQYF.

The table lists this clone with a count of one. The V gene is TRBV5-4, the J gene TRBJ2-1; TRBD2 might be the D (6 bases). V lost 4 bases and J 2 bases, leaving 16 bases between the germline ends. Germline V gives CDR1 SGHNT, CDR2 YYREEE (reference sequence). CDR3 length: 16 amino acids. The CDR3 loop reads CASSGQGLEPYNEQFF. The CDR3 DNA is TGTGCCAGCAGCGGCCAGGGACTTGAACCCTACAATGAGCAGTTCTTC.

This sequence joins TRBV7-8 and TRBJ1-2; perhaps TRBD1 as D (5 bases). Germline-derived CDR1 and CDR2 are SGHVS and FQNEAQ. The ends were cut back, 3 bases at V and 2 bases at J, with 19 bases in the middle. The CDR3 is 17 amino acids. The CDR3 nucleotides read TGTGCCAGCAGCTTCGCCCCCGGGACCGCGGTAAACTATGGCTACACCTTC. Its protein product is CASSFAPGTAVNYGYTF.

The chain is built from TRBV30 and TRBJ1-2, with 8 bases aligning to TRBD1. Germline V gene sequence: CDR1 GTSNPN, CDR2 SVGIG (reference sequence). Trimming removed 0 bases from V and 6 bases from J; junction bases left unmatched: 12. This CDR3 spans 16 amino acids. For the CDR3, the DNA is TGTGCCTGGAGTGTACTAGCAGGGGGCTTGTTAGATGGCTACACCTTC. It translates to CAWSVLAGGLLDGYTF.

The J gene is TRBJ2-2, the V gene TRBV30; 7 positions agree with TRBD2. V lost 4 bases, J lost 1 base, and 0 bases stayed unmatched. Germline V gives CDR1 GTSNPN, CDR2 SVGIG (reference sequence). CDR3 length: 13 amino acids. CDR3: CAWKRENTGELFF. In nucleotides, the CDR3 is TGTGCCTGGAAGCGGGAGAACACCGGGGAGCTGTTTTTT.

This rearrangement joins TRBV27 to TRBJ2-3, with D hard to call. Germline V gives CDR1 MNHEY, CDR2 SMNVEV (reference sequence). The length of the CDR3 is 14 residues. The V end lost 3 bases, the J end lost 0 bases, and 7 bases lay between the germline ends. CDR3 in amino acids: CASSFSTSTDTQYF. CDR3 nucleotide sequence: TGTGCCAGCAGTTTTAGTACTAGCACAGATACGCAGTATTTT.